Sequencing of this T cell receptor (beta chain) was carried out in a study of T cells in Graves' hyperthyroidism and ophthalmopathy. TCR beta CDR3 regions were amplified from RNA. The primer set for the first-round RT-PCR of the TCR CDR3 was HTBI. TCRdb recomputed calls from the multiplex PCR reads with MiXCR, one row per CDR3 protein. The table shows more than 300,000 distinct CDR3 sequences, with 11% to 15% occurring only once. Germline CDR1 is MGHRA and CDR2 is YSYEKL. V was pared by 1 base and J by 7 bases, with 11 bases between. CDR3 length: 13 residues. This clonotype occurred many times. The sequence derives from an older woman with Graves' hyperthyroidism. Sequencing was performed on blood. The gene calls are TRBV4-1 and TRBJ2-7; a weak D match, TRBD1 (7 bases). The CDR3 region is CASSQVRGDEQYF. In DNA, the CDR3 is TGCGCCAGCAGCCAAGTCAGGGGGGATGAGCAGTACTTC.